A single sample is the source of the 3 T cell receptor beta chains below, sequenced in a study of T cell changes during pregnancy in multiple sclerosis. Clones were sequenced by immunoSEQ multiplex PCR, and TCRdb holds only the in-frame ones, with some missing. The sample shows just under 65,000 clones, about 90% of them seen only once. The sample here was peripheral blood, taken in the second trimester of pregnancy. Receptors originate from a female donor in good health, enrolled as a control in a pregnancy study.

J is TRBJ1-3 and V is TRBV6-1; D is undetermined. V was shortened by 1 base and J by 8 bases, with 6 bases between the two germline ends. The V gene's germline CDR1 is MNHNS and CDR2 SASEGT. This CDR3 is 12 amino acids long. The chain's CDR3 is CASSEGGYTIYF. The CDR3 DNA reads TGTGCCAGCAGTGAAGGCGGGTACACCATATATTTT.

The rearrangement joins TRBV18 to TRBJ2-5, with D possibly TRBD2 on 6 matching bases. The CDR3 consists of 13 residues. Trimming shortened V by 8 bases and J by 2 bases, and 12 bases separated the two germline ends. Germline-derived CDR1 and CDR2 are KGHSH and LQKENI. CDR3 in amino acids: CASARDLQETQYF. The CDR3 region has the DNA TGTGCCAGCGCCCGGGACTTACAAGAGACCCAGTACTTC.

V is TRBV7-8 and J is TRBJ1-5, with no clear D. Deletions cut 3 bases from V and 0 bases from J, with 12 bases between. This CDR3 is built from 16 residues. Germline CDR1 and CDR2: SGHVS and FQNEAQ. CDR3 loop: CASSFLTVNSNQPQHF. In DNA, the CDR3 is TGTGCCAGCAGCTTTCTAACAGTAAATAGCAATCAGCCCCAGCATTTT.